One and the same sample provided the 25 T cell receptor beta chains below, sequenced in a study of cytotoxic CD8 clonotypes in ibrutinib-treated CLL. Repertoires were generated with immunoSEQ multiplex PCR, while TCRdb's copy carries only in-frame clones and drops some. The table includes about 19,000 clones, around 85% detected once. The material sequenced was PBMCs, taken before ibrutinib treatment. The receptors shown here come from a human donor with chronic lymphocytic leukemia.

J is TRBJ2-3 and V is TRBV10-3; maybe TRBD1 (5 bases). V lost 5 bases to trimming and J lost 6 bases, with 15 bases between them. CDR1 is ENHRY and CDR2 is SYGVKD in the germline V gene. This CDR3 has 14 residues. CDR3 region: CAISNLVGADTQYF. For the CDR3, the DNA is TGTGCCATCAGTAATCTGGTTGGGGCCGATACGCAGTATTTT.

The chain joins TRBV4-1 to TRBJ1-1; 9 nucleotides match TRBD1. This CDR3 spans 13 amino acids. After removal of 4 bases from V and 5 bases from J, the junction contained 2 bases not matched to a gene. CDR1 is MGHRA and CDR2 is YSYEKL in the germline V gene. The CDR3 spells CASSLGQGTEAFF. The CDR3 DNA is TGCGCCAGCAGCCTCGGACAGGGGACTGAAGCTTTCTTT.

This clone occurred once. The J gene is TRBJ2-3, the V gene TRBV5-4, with D possibly matching TRBD1 (6 bases). The V gene's germline CDR1 is SGHNT and CDR2 YYREEE (reference sequence). The CDR3 is made up of 15 amino acids. Trimming removed 3 bases from V and 0 bases from J, with 11 bases in between. The DNA of the CDR3 is TGTGCCAGCAGCTCCGGGACAATCAGCACAGATACGCAGTATTTT. Translating gives CASSSGTISTDTQYF.

The chain couples TRBV7-2 to TRBJ2-5; TRBD1 matches at 8 bases. Germline assignment: CDR1 SGHTA and CDR2 FQGNSA. J was trimmed by 4 bases and V by 5 bases; bases with no gene match: 6. This CDR3 spans 14 amino acids. Written as DNA, the CDR3 is TGTGCCAGCAGCCCAGACAGGGGCAGAGAGACCCAGTACTTC. Translated: CASSPDRGRETQYF.

The V gene is TRBV28, the J gene TRBJ2-1; TRBD2 matches 9 bases. V lost 4 bases, J lost 4 bases, and 5 bases stayed unmatched. The germline gives CDR1 MDHEN, CDR2 SYDVKM. This CDR3 region has 15 residues. The CDR3 region is CASSSGTSRYNEQFF. CDR3 DNA sequence: TGTGCCAGCAGTTCCGGGACTAGCAGATACAATGAGCAGTTCTTC.

V and J are TRBV10-3 and TRBJ2-3; D remains ambiguous. V shed 4 bases and J shed 0 bases, with 17 bases lying between them. CDR1 ENHRY and CDR2 SYGVKD come from the germline V gene. CDR3 length equals 17 residues. CDR3 region: CAISGTTSHTSTDTQYF. In DNA, the CDR3 is TGTGCCATCAGTGGTACTACCTCTCACACCAGCACAGATACGCAGTATTTT.

This chain uses TRBV6-5 with TRBJ1-6; no clear D gene. The CDR3 runs 13 residues. V dropped 10 bases and J dropped 9 bases, with 16 bases sitting between them. Germline lookup yields CDR1 MNHEY and CDR2 SVGAGI. CDR3: CATTREGGSPLHF. CDR3 sequence (DNA): TGTGCCACCACTCGGGAAGGAGGTTCACCCCTCCACTTT.

Concerning this clone: Other DNA sequences of this sample code for an identical CDR3. The CDR3 is CASSPRTEYEQYF. The CDR3 DNA reads as TGTGCCAGCTCACCCAGGACAGAGTACGAGCAGTACTTC. The chain is built from TRBV18 and TRBJ2-7; TRBD1 might be the D (6 bases). This CDR3 spans 13 amino acids. Germline CDR1 KGHSH, CDR2 LQKENI. V was pared by 3 bases and J by 4 bases, with 10 bases between.

This clone was observed once. The chain couples TRBV18 to TRBJ1-2; D not resolved. Trimming pared 0 bases from V and 5 bases from J, leaving 10 bases between. There are 14 residues in the CDR3. CDR1 and CDR2 (germline): KGHSH, LQKENI. The CDR3 loop reads CASSPPAVLYGYTF. CDR3 bases: TGTGCCAGCTCACCACCGGCAGTTCTTTATGGCTACACCTTC.

This clone was recorded once. The chain couples TRBV5-3 to TRBJ1-1; no definite D call. TRBV5-3 is sorted into the ORF group, with uncertain function. This CDR3 has 13 residues. V dropped 0 bases and J dropped 1 base, with 4 bases sitting between them. The CDR3 sequence is CARSLDPNTEAFF. As DNA, the CDR3 is TGTGCCAGAAGCTTGGATCCGAACACTGAAGCTTTCTTT.

The chain couples TRBV11-1 to TRBJ2-5; D might be TRBD2 (6 bases). V lost 5 bases, J lost 0 bases, and 7 bases lay in between. The germline V gene has CDR1 SGHAT and CDR2 FQDESV (reference sequence). This CDR3 comprises 13 residues. In nucleotides, the CDR3 is TGTGCCAGCAGCCCGGGGGACCAAGAGACCCAGTACTTC. Residues: CASSPGDQETQYF. Full variable domain (rest looked up from reference TRBV11-1 and TRBJ2-5): EAEVAQSPRYKITEKSQAVAFWCDPISGHATLYWYRQILGQGPELLVQFQDESVVDDSQLPKDRFSAERLKGVDSTLKIQPAELGDSAMYLCASSPGDQETQYFGPGTRLLVL.

The chain couples TRBV30 to TRBJ2-4, with 8 bases lining up with TRBD2. The CDR3 runs to 14 residues. V was clipped by 5 bases and J by 3 bases; unmatched bases: 6. Germline V CDR1 and CDR2: GTSNPN, SVGIG (reference sequence). The CDR3 DNA is TGTGCCTGGGGGCGGGGACTAGACAAAAACATTCAGTACTTC. Translating gives CAWGRGLDKNIQYF.

The chain recombines TRBV7-6 with TRBJ2-2; the D gene is possibly TRBD1 (5 bases). This CDR3 has 16 residues. Per the germline V gene, CDR1 is SGHVS and CDR2 is FNYEAQ. Trimming pared 1 base from V and 4 bases from J, leaving 13 bases between. The CDR3 coding sequence is TGTGCCAGCAGCTTAGTTCAGGGTAGGGGCACCGGGGAGCTGTTTTTT. Amino acid sequence: CASSLVQGRGTGELFF.

The chain has TRBV7-9 and TRBJ2-1; the D is unclear. CDR1 SEHNR and CDR2 FQNEAQ come from the germline V gene (reference sequence). The CDR3 runs 13 residues. Trimming left V 4 bases short and J 4 bases short, with 8 bases between. CDR3 bases: TGTGCCAGCAGCTCTTTTCAATACAATGAGCAGTTCTTC. It yields the protein CASSSFQYNEQFF.

The chain couples TRBV6-5 to TRBJ1-1; TRBD1 is a possible D gene (5 bases). With 5 bases removed from V and 2 bases from J, the gap between germline ends came to 6 bases. Germline CDR1 is MNHEY and CDR2 is SVGAGI. The CDR3 totals 12 residues. In nucleotides, the CDR3 is TGTGCCAGCAGTAGGGGCAACACTGAAGCTTTCTTT. The encoded protein is CASSRGNTEAFF.

The chain uses TRBV19 and TRBJ2-3; 9 bases fit TRBD1. Trimming took 4 bases from V and 4 from J; bases not matched to a gene: 6. The CDR3 has 15 residues. Germline CDR1 and CDR2: LNHDA and SQIVND (reference sequence). The CDR3 region is CASSNSWTGADTQYF. Written as DNA, the CDR3 is TGTGCCAGTAGTAATTCTTGGACAGGGGCAGATACGCAGTATTTT.

This clone showed up just once. J is TRBJ2-7 and V is TRBV28, with 10 bases identical to TRBD1. V gave up 3 bases and J gave up 4 bases; unmatched junction bases: 15. There are 18 residues in the CDR3. Germline loops: CDR1 MDHEN, CDR2 SYDVKM. As DNA, the CDR3 is TGTGCCAGCAGTTTTTGGTGGATAGGGGACAGGGGTACATACGAGCAGTACTTC. Protein sequence: CASSFWWIGDRGTYEQYF.

V is TRBV19 and J is TRBJ2-3; 9 positions agree with TRBD2. J gave up 2 bases and V 5 bases, and 5 bases lay outside the gene matches. CDR1 and CDR2 from the germline V gene are LNHDA and SQIVND (reference sequence). The length of the CDR3 is 15 residues. CDR3 protein: CASSGLAGNTDTQYF. The CDR3 nucleotides read TGTGCCAGTAGTGGGCTAGCGGGGAACACAGATACGCAGTATTTT.

In its sample, this clone is medium-sized. The J gene is TRBJ2-5, the V gene TRBV9; D is uncertain. Trimming took off 4 bases at V and 0 bases at J, with 7 bases between the two ends. The CDR3 has 13 residues. The germline V gene encodes CDR1 SGDLS and CDR2 YYNGEE. The CDR3, as DNA: TGTGCCAGCAGCCCCGAATACCAAGAGACCCAGTACTTC. Its translation is CASSPEYQETQYF.

The sample holds a few counts of this clone. J is TRBJ2-7 and V is TRBV27; weak D call: TRBD1 (5 bases). Trimming removed 5 bases from V and 0 bases from J, with 20 bases in between. The CDR3 sequence is 17 residues long. Looked up from germline, CDR1 is MNHEY and CDR2 is SMNVEV (reference sequence). This CDR3 reads CASSPRKQGRPSYEQYF. The CDR3 nucleotides read TGTGCCAGCAGTCCGCGGAAGCAGGGTCGGCCCTCCTACGAGCAGTACTTC.

The chain employs TRBV7-2 and TRBJ2-1; 8 bases are a match to TRBD2. Germline CDR1 reads SGHTA; CDR2 reads FQGNSA. This CDR3 is built from 19 residues. Unmatched junction bases numbered 13, after V lost 3 bases and J lost 0 bases. This chain's CDR3 is CASSFGLAWGQGSYNEQFF. Here the CDR3 DNA reads TGTGCCAGCAGCTTCGGACTAGCCTGGGGGCAGGGCTCCTACAATGAGCAGTTCTTC.

The rearrangement joins TRBV5-1 to TRBJ1-1; 7 positions agree with TRBD1. The CDR3 spans 14 residues. The V gene's germline CDR1 is SGHRS and CDR2 YFSETQ. J was trimmed by 5 bases and V by 0 bases; bases with no gene match: 4. The CDR3 is CASSLDGTATEAFF. The DNA of the CDR3 is TGCGCCAGCAGCTTGGATGGGACAGCTACTGAAGCTTTCTTT.

The chain is built from TRBV6-5 and TRBJ1-2; D may be TRBD1 (5 bases). The germline V gene has CDR1 MNHEY and CDR2 SVGAGI. Trimming stripped 0 bases from V and 4 bases from J, with 15 bases between. The CDR3 is made up of 16 amino acids. The CDR3 spells CASSYSIRTKFYGYTF. In DNA form, the CDR3 reads TGTGCCAGCAGTTACTCGATCAGGACAAAGTTCTATGGCTACACCTTC.

The chain is built from TRBV30 and TRBJ1-6, with 8 bases identical to TRBD1. This CDR3 has 13 amino acids. The V and J ends lost 5 bases and 7 bases, in that order; junction bases with no gene match: 4. CDR1 and CDR2 (germline): GTSNPN, SVGIG (reference sequence). The CDR3 spells CAWAGQANSPLHF. The DNA of the CDR3 is TGTGCCTGGGCGGGACAGGCAAATTCACCCCTCCACTTT.

The chain has TRBV5-1 and TRBJ2-5; the match to TRBD2 covers 13 bases. Germline values: CDR1 SGHRS, CDR2 YFSETQ. The CDR3 extends over 17 amino acids. The trim removed 4 bases at V and 1 base at J, leaving 7 bases unmatched. CDR3 bases: TGCGCCAGCAGCACCGGACTAGCGGGGGCCCTCCAAGAGACCCAGTACTTC. Its translation is CASSTGLAGALQETQYF.